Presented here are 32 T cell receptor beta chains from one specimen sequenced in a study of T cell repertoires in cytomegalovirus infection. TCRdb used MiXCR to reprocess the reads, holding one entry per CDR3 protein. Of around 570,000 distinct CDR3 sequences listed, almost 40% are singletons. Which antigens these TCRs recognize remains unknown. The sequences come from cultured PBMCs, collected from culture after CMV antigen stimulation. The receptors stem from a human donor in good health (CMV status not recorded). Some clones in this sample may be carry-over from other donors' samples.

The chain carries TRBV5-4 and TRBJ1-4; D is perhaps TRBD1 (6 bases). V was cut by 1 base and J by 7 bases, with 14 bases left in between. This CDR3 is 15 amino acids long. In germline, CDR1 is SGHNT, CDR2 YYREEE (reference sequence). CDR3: CASSLQGRRGEKLFF. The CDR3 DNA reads TGTGCCAGCAGCTTGCAGGGGCGGAGGGGTGAAAAACTGTTTTTT.

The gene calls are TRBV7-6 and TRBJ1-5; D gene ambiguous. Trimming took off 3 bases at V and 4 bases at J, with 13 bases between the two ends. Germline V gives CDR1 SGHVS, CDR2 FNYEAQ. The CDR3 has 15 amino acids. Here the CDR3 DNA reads TGTGCCAGCAGCTTGGTTTCAGGAGGGAATCAGCCCCAGCATTTT. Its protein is CASSLVSGGNQPQHF.

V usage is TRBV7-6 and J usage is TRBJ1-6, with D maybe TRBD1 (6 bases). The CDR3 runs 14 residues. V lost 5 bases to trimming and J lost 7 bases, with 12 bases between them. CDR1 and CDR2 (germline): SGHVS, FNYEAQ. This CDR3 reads CASSAGGANSPLHF. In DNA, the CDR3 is TGTGCCAGCAGCGCGGGGGGGGCAAATTCACCCCTCCACTTT.

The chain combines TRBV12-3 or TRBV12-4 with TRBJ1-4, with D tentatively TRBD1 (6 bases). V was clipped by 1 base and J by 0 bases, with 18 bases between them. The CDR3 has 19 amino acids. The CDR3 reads CASSLEAGVLVSTNEKLFF. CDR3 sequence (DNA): TGTGCCAGCAGTTTAGAGGCAGGGGTCTTGGTATCAACTAATGAAAAACTGTTTTTT.

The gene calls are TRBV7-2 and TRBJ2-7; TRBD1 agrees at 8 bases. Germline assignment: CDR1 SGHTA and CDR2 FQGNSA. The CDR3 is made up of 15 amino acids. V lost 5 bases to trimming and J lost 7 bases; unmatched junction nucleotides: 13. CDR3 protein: CASSRGGQAVEEQYF. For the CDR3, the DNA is TGTGCCAGCAGCCGAGGGGGACAGGCCGTTGAGGAGCAGTACTTC.

The CDR3 sequence is CASSLDPTYEQYF. CDR3 nucleotides: TGTGCCAGCAGCTTAGACCCCACCTACGAGCAGTACTTC. This chain joins TRBV7-7 and TRBJ2-7; D remains unclear. Trimming removed 1 base at V and 2 bases at J, with 6 bases between. This CDR3 is 13 amino acids long. Looked up from germline, CDR1 is SSHAT and CDR2 is FNYEAQ (reference sequence).

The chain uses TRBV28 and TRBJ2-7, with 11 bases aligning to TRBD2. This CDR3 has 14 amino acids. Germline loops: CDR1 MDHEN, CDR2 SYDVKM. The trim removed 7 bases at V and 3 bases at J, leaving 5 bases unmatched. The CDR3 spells CASKVTSGVYEQYF. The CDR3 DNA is TGTGCCAGCAAGGTGACTAGCGGGGTCTACGAGCAGTACTTC.

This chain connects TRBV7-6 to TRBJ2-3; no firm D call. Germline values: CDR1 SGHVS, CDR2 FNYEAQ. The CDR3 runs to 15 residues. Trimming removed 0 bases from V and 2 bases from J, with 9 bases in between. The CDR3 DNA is TGTGCCAGCAGCTTAGCCCAGAGCTACACAGATACGCAGTATTTT. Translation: CASSLAQSYTDTQYF.

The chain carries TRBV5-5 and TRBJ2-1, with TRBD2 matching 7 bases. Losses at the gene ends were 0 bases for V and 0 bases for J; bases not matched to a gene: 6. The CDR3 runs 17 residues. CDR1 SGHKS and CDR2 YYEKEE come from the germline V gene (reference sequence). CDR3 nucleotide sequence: TGTGCCAGCAGCTTGGTGGTGGGAGGGCCCTCCTACAATGAGCAGTTCTTC. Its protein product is CASSLVVGGPSYNEQFF.

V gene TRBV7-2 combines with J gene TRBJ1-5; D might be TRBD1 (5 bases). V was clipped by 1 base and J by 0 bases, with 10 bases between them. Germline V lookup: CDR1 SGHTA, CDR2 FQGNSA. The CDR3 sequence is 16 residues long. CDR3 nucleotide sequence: TGTGCCAGCAGCTTAGGACAGAGCCTTAGCAATCAGCCCCAGCATTTT. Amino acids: CASSLGQSLSNQPQHF.

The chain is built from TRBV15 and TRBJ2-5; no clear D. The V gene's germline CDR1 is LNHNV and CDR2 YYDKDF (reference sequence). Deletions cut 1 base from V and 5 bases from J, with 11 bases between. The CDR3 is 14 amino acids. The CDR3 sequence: CATSRAVTRETQYF. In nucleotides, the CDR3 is TGTGCCACCAGCAGAGCGGTCACCCGCGAGACCCAGTACTTC. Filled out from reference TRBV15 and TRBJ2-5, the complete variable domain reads DAMVIQNPRYQVTQFGKPVTLSCSQTLNHNVMYWYQQKSSQAPKLLFHYYDKDFNNEADTPDNFQSRRPNTSFCFLDIRSPGLGDTAMYLCATSRAVTRETQYFGPGTRLLVL.

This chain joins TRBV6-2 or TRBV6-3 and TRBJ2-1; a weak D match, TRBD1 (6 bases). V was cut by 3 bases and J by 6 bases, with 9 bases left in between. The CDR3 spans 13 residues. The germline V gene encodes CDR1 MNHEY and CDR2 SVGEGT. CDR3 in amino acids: CASSYAGANEQFF. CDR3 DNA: TGTGCCAGCAGTTATGCAGGGGCCAATGAGCAGTTCTTC.

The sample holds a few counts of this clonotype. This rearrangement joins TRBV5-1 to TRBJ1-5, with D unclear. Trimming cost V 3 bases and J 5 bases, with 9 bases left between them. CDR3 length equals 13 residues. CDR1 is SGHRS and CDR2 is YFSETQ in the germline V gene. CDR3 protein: CASSSLPDQPQHF. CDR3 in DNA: TGCGCCAGCAGCTCGCTACCTGATCAGCCCCAGCATTTT.

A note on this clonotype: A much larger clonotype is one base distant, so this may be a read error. CDR3 region: CASSGGVANEKLFF. The CDR3, as DNA: TGTGCCAGCAGCGGCGGGGTGGCTAATGAAAAACTGTTTTTT. The chain links TRBV7-2 to TRBJ1-4; D gene unclear. V was clipped by 5 bases and J by 3 bases, with 10 bases between them. This CDR3 comprises 14 residues. Per germline, CDR1 SGHTA and CDR2 FQGNSA.

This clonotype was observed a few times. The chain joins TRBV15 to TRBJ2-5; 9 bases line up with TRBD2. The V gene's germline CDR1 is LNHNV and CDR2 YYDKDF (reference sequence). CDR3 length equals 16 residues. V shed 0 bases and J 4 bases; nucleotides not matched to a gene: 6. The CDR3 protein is CATSRDMGREGETQYF. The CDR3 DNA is TGTGCCACCAGCAGAGATATGGGGCGGGAGGGAGAGACCCAGTACTTC.

This CDR3 reads CATGGSYTDTQYF. In nucleotides, the CDR3 is TGTGCCACCGGTGGGAGTTACACAGATACGCAGTATTTT. The chain is built from TRBV15 and TRBJ2-3; tentatively, D is TRBD2 (5 bases). Germline values: CDR1 LNHNV, CDR2 YYDKDF (reference sequence). V was clipped by 8 bases and J by 2 bases, with 11 bases between them. The CDR3 sequence is 13 residues long.

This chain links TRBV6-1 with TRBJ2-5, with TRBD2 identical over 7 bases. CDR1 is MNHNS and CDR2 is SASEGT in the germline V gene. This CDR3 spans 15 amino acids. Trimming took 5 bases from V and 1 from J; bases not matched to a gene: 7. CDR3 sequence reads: CASSTRLAAQETQYF. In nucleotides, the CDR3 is TGTGCCAGCAGTACCCGGCTAGCGGCCCAAGAGACCCAGTACTTC.

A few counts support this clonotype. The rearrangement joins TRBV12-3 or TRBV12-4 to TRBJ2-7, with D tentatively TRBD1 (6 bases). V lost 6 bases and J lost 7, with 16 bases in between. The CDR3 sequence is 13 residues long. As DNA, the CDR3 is TGTGCCAGCAGAACCGACAGGTTCCAGGAGCAGTACTTC. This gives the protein CASRTDRFQEQYF.

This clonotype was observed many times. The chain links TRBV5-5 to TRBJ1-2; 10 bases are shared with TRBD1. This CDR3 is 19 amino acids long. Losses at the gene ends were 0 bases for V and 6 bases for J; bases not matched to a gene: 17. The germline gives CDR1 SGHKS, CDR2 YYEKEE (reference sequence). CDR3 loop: CASSLAVLIRDRGLHGYTF. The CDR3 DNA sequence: TGTGCCAGCAGCTTGGCTGTTTTGATTCGGGACAGGGGACTTCATGGCTACACCTTC.

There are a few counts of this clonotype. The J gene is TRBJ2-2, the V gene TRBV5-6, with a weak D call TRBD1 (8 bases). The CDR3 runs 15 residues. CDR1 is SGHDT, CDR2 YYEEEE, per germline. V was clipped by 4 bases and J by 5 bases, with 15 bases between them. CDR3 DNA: TGTGCCAGCAGCCGCGACAGGGGACTAACCGGGGAGCTGTTTTTT. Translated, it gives CASSRDRGLTGELFF.

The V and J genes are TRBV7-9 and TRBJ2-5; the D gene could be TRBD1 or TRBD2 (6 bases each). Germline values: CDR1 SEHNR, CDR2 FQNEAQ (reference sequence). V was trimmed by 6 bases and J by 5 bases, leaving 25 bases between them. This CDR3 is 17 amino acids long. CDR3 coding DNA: TGTGCCAGCAGGAGAAGAGGGGGGAACGGACCCTCGGAGACCCAGTACTTC. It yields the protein CASRRRGGNGPSETQYF.

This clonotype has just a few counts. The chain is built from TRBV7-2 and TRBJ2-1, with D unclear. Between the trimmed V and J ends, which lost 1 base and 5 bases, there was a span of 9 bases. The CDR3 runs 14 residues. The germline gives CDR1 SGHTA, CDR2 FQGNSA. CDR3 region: CASSLGGDNNEQFF. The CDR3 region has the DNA TGTGCCAGCAGCTTAGGGGGTGATAACAATGAGCAGTTCTTC.

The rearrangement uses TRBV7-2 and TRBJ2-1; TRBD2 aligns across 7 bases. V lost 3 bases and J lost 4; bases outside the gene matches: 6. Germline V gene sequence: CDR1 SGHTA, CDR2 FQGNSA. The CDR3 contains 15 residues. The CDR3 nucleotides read TGTGCCAGCAGCTTTCGAAGCGGGGATTACAATGAGCAGTTCTTC. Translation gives CASSFRSGDYNEQFF.

CDR3 sequence (DNA): TGTGCCAGCAGCTTAAGGAGCGGGAAGGCTGAGCAGTTCTTC. It yields the protein CASSLRSGKAEQFF. V usage is TRBV7-2 and J usage is TRBJ2-1, with 7 nucleotides matching TRBD2. V lost 2 bases to trimming and J lost 9 bases; unmatched junction nucleotides: 7. The germline V gene has CDR1 SGHTA and CDR2 FQGNSA. The CDR3 loop spans 14 amino acids.

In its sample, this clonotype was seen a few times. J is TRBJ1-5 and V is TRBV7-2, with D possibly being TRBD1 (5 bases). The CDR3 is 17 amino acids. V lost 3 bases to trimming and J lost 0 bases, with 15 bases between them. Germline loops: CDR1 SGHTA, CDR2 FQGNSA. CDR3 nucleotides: TGTGCCAGCAGCTTCGGACGAGGAGGGGCTAGCAATCAGCCCCAGCATTTT. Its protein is CASSFGRGGASNQPQHF.

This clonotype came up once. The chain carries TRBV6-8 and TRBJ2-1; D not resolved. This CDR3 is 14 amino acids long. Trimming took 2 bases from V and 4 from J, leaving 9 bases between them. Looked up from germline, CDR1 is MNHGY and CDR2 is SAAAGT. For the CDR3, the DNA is TGTGCCAGCAGTTACAGTGACCCATACAATGAGCAGTTCTTC. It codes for CASSYSDPYNEQFF.

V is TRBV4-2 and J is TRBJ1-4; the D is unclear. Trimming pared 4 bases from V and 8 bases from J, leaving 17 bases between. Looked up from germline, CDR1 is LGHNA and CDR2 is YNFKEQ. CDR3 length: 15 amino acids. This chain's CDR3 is CASSLKEAFGEKLFF. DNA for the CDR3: TGTGCCAGCAGCCTAAAGGAGGCATTTGGAGAAAAACTGTTTTTT.

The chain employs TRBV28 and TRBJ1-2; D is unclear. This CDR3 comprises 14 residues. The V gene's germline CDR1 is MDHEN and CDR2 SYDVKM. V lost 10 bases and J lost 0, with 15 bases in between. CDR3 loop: CATTEVTSNYGYTF. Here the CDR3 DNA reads TGTGCCACCACGGAAGTTACTTCTAACTATGGCTACACCTTC.

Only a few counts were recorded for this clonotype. The CDR3 loop is CASRSVGQGGNQPQHF. In nucleotides, the CDR3 is TGTGCCAGCAGGAGCGTCGGACAGGGGGGGAATCAGCCCCAGCATTTT. This chain joins TRBV27 and TRBJ1-5; 10 bases align to TRBD1. CDR3 length: 16 residues. Germline CDR1 MNHEY, CDR2 SMNVEV (reference sequence). The ends lost 6 bases at V and 4 bases at J; junction bases unmatched: 9.

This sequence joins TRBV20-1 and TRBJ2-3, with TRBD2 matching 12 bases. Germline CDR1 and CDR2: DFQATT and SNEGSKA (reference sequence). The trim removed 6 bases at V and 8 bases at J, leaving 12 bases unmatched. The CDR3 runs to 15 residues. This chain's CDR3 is CSAAISSGRGGTQYF. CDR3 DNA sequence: TGCAGTGCCGCAATCTCTAGCGGGAGGGGGGGTACGCAGTATTTT.

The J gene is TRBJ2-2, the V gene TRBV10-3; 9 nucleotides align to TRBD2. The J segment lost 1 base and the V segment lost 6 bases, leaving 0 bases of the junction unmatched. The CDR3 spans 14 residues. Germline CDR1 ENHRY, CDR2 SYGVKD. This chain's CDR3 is CAIRLAGNTGELFF. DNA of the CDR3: TGTGCCATCAGACTAGCGGGGAACACCGGGGAGCTGTTTTTT.

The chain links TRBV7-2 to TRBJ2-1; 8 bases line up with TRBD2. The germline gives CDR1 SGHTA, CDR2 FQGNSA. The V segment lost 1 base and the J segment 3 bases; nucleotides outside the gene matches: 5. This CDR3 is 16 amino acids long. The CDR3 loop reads CASSLVSGSVYNEQFF. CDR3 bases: TGTGCCAGCAGCTTAGTCAGCGGGAGCGTCTACAATGAGCAGTTCTTC.